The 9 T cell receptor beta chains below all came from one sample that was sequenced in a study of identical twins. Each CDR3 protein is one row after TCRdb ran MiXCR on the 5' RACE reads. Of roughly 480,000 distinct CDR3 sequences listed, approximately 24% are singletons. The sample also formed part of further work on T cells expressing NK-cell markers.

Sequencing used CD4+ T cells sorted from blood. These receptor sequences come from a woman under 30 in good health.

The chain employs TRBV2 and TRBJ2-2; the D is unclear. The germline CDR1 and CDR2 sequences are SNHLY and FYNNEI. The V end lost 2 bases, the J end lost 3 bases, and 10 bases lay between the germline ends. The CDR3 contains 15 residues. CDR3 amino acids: CASSEKRFDTGELFF. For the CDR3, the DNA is TGTGCCAGCAGTGAAAAGCGATTTGACACCGGGGAGCTGTTTTTT.

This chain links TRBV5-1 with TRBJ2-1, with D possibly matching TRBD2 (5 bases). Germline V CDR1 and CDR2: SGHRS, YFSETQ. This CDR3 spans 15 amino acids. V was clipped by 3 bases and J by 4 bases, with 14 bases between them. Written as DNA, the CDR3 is TGCGCCAGCAGCTCACAAGCGGCAGAATACAATGAGCAGTTCTTC. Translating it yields CASSSQAAEYNEQFF. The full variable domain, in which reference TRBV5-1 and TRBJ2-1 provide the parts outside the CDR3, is KAGVTQTPRYLIKTRGQQVTLSCSPISGHRSVSWYQQTPGQGLQFLFEYFSETQRNKGNFPGRFSGRQFSNSRSEMNVSTLELGDSALYLCASSSQAAEYNEQFFGPGTRLTVL.

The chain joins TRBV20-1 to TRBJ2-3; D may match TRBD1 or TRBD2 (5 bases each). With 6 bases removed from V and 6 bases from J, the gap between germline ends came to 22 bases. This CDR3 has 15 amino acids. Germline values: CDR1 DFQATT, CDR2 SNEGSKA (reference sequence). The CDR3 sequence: CSARPGSVAGDTQYF. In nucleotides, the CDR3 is TGCAGTGCCCGACCGGGGTCAGTAGCAGGGGATACGCAGTATTTT.

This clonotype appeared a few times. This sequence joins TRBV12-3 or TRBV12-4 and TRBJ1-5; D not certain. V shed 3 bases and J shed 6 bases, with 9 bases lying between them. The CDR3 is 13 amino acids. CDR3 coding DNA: TGTGCCAGCAGTTTCGGTATCACTCAGCCCCAGCATTTT. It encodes CASSFGITQPQHF.

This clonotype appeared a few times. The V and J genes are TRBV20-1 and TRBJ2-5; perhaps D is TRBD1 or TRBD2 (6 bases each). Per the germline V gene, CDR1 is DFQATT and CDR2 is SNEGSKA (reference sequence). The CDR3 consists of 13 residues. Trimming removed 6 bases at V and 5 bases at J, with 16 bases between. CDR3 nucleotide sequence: TGCAGTGCCCACCGGGGGCTTGGGGAGACCCAGTACTTC. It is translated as CSAHRGLGETQYF.

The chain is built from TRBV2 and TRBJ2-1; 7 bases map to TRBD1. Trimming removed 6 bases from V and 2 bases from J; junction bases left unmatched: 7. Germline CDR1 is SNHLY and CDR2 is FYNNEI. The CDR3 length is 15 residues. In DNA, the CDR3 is TGTGCCAGCAGAGGCCGGGACAGTACCTACAATGAGCAGTTCTTC. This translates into CASRGRDSTYNEQFF.

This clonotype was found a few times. CDR3: CASGPGQGYQPQHF. The CDR3 bases are TGTGCTAGTGGACCGGGACAGGGTTACCAGCCCCAGCATTTT. The chain employs TRBV12-5 and TRBJ1-5, with TRBD1 identical over 9 bases. Trimming took 6 bases from V and 7 from J; bases not matched to a gene: 7. Germline V lookup: CDR1 LGHNT, CDR2 FRNRAP. This CDR3 is built from 14 residues.

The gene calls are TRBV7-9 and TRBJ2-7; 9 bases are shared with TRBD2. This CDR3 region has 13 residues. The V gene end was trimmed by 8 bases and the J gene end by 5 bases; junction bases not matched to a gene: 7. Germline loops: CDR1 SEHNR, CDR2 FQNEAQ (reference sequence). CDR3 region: CASARTSVDEQYF. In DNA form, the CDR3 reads TGTGCCAGCGCCCGGACTAGCGTAGACGAGCAGTACTTC.

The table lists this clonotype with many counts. The CDR3 here is CASLNGLSGNTIYF. The CDR3 coding sequence is TGTGCCAGCCTCAACGGCCTCTCTGGAAACACCATATATTTT. The chain links TRBV12-3 or TRBV12-4 to TRBJ1-3; D is ambiguous. Between the trimmed V and J ends, which lost 8 bases and 0 bases, there was a span of 11 bases. The CDR3 loop spans 14 amino acids.